This is a list of T cell receptor beta chains from one sample in a study of T-cell memory formation after mild COVID-19. Each CDR3 protein gets one entry after TCRdb re-called the 5' RACE reads with MiXCR. This sample has about 260,000 distinct CDR3 sequences; under 8.5% occur once, and the top ten carry around a fifth. The specimen was PBMCs or a T cell subset sorted from them (not recorded which). The receptors derive from a man aged 18 to 30 who had mild COVID-19 (a few samples of this study predate the infection). Cell type and time point are not known. The CDR3 runs from the conserved cysteine through the conserved F or W. The order of the fields is J gene, V gene, CDR3 protein.

j_gene: TRBJ1-1; v_gene: TRBV5-1; CDR3aa: CASSFSRTGTLMNTEAFF
j_gene: TRBJ1-3; v_gene: TRBV4-3; CDR3aa: CASSQESSGNTIYF
j_gene: TRBJ1-1; v_gene: TRBV6-5; CDR3aa: CASSYPPTGWGTEAFF
j_gene: TRBJ2-1; v_gene: TRBV27; CDR3aa: CASSLKGDEQFF
j_gene: TRBJ2-5; v_gene: TRBV11-2; CDR3aa: CASSFTASQETQYF
j_gene: TRBJ1-5; v_gene: TRBV12-3/TRBV12-4; CDR3aa: CASSPRTLLQRSNQPQHF
j_gene: TRBJ1-1; v_gene: TRBV6-5; CDR3aa: CASHPPGRKNTEAFF
j_gene: TRBJ1-2; v_gene: TRBV27; CDR3aa: CASSWEGYTF
j_gene: TRBJ2-3; v_gene: TRBV5-1; CDR3aa: CASSFAGLSTDTQYF
j_gene: TRBJ1-3; v_gene: TRBV7-8; CDR3aa: CASSPPGISGNTIYF
j_gene: TRBJ2-3; v_gene: TRBV28; CDR3aa: CATLRADTQYF
j_gene: TRBJ2-6; v_gene: TRBV27; CDR3aa: CASRLSSGANVLTF
j_gene: TRBJ2-2; v_gene: TRBV5-1; CDR3aa: CASSLTGVGTGELFF
j_gene: TRBJ2-5; v_gene: TRBV5-1; CDR3aa: CASSLGGAAGETQYF
j_gene: TRBJ2-7; v_gene: TRBV4-3; CDR3aa: CASSQEHTLDNYEQYF
j_gene: TRBJ1-1; v_gene: TRBV7-9; CDR3aa: CASSLDPGLTEAFF
j_gene: TRBJ2-5; v_gene: TRBV10-3; CDR3aa: CAISGGERETQYF
j_gene: TRBJ1-2; v_gene: TRBV5-1; CDR3aa: CARESGHHNYGYTF
j_gene: TRBJ2-5; v_gene: TRBV6-5; CDR3aa: CASSTPSSGGYQETQYF
j_gene: TRBJ2-1; v_gene: TRBV6-2/TRBV6-3; CDR3aa: CASSQIAKVAYNEQFF
j_gene: TRBJ2-7; v_gene: TRBV24-1; CDR3aa: CATSPTRSLYYEQYF
j_gene: TRBJ2-7; v_gene: TRBV6-1; CDR3aa: CASSVSGDYEQYF
j_gene: TRBJ2-1; v_gene: TRBV5-1; CDR3aa: CASSLEGTTTGNEQFF
j_gene: TRBJ2-3; v_gene: TRBV6-6; CDR3aa: CASSSRGAGTDTQYF
j_gene: TRBJ2-6; v_gene: TRBV3-1; CDR3aa: CASSEFRTGTGANVLTF
j_gene: TRBJ2-1; v_gene: TRBV15; CDR3aa: CATSRDGGDEQFF
j_gene: TRBJ2-7; v_gene: TRBV27; CDR3aa: CANIPGGLTYEQYF
j_gene: TRBJ1-5; v_gene: TRBV7-9; CDR3aa: CASSPRDNNQPQHF
j_gene: TRBJ1-3; v_gene: TRBV5-1; CDR3aa: CASSHLEGQGDPGRNTIYF
j_gene: TRBJ1-4; v_gene: TRBV28; CDR3aa: CASTETGRKLFF